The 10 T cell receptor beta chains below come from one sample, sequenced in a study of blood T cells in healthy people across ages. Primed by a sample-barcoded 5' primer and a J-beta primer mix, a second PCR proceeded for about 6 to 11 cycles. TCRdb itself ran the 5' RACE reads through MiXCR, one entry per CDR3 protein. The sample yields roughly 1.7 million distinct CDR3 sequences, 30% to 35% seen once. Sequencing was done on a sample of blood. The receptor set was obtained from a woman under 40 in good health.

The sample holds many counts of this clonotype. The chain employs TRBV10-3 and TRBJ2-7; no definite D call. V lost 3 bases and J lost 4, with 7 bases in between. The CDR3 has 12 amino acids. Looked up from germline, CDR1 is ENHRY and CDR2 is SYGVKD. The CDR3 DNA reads TGTGCCATCAGTGAACTCAGTTACGAGCAGTACTTC. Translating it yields CAISELSYEQYF.

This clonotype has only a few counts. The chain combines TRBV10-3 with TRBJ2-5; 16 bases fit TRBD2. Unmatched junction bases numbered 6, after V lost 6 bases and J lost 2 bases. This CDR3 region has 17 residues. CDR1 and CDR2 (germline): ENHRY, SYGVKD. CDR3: CAISAGLAGGIQETQYF. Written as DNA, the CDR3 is TGTGCCATCAGCGCGGGACTAGCGGGGGGGATACAAGAGACCCAGTACTTC.

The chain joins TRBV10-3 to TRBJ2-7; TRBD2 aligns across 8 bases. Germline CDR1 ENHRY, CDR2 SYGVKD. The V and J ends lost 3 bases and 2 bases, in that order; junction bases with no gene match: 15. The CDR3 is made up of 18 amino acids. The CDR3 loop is CAISERAGGSRWAYEQYF. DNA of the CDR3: TGTGCCATCAGTGAACGGGCGGGAGGTTCTCGTTGGGCCTACGAGCAGTACTTC.

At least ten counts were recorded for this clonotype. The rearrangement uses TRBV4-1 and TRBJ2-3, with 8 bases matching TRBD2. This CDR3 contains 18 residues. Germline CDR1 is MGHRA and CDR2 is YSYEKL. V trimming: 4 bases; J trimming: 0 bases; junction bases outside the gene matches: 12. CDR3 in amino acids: CASSLRSYPGGSTDTQYF. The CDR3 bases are TGCGCCAGCAGCCTCCGGAGCTACCCGGGGGGGAGCACAGATACGCAGTATTTT.

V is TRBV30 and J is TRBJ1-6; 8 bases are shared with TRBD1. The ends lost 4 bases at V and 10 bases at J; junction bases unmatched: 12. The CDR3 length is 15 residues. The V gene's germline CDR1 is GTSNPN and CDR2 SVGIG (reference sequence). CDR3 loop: CAWTDTGTGRSPLHF. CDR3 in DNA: TGTGCCTGGACCGATACCGGGACAGGTCGATCACCCCTCCACTTT.

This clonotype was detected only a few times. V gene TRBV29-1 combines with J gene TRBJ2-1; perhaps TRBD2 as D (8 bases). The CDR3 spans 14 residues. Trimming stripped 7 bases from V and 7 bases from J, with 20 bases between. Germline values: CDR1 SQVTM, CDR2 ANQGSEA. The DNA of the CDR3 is TGCAGCGCAGGGGGGGGCGGGAGGCTGAATGAGCAGTTCTTC. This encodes CSAGGGGRLNEQFF.

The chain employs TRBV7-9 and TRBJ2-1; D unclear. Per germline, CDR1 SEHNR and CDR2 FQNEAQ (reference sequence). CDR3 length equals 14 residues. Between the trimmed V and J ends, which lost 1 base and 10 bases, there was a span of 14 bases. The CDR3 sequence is CASSLDPKPYEQFF. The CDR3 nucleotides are TGTGCCAGCAGCTTAGACCCTAAGCCCTACGAGCAGTTCTTC.

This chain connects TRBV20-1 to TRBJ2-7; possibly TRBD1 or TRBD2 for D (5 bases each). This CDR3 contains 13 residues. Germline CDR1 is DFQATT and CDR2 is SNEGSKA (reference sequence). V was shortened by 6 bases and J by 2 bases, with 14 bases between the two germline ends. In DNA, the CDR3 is TGCAGTGCCTTCCGGGACCCCACCTACGAGCAGTACTTC. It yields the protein CSAFRDPTYEQYF.

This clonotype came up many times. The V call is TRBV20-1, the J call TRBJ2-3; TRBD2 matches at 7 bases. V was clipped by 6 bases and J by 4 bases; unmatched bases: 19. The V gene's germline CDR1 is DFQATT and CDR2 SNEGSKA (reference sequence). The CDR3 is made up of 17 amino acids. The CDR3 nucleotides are TGCAGTGCAATAGGCGGGGCGGGAGCTGGCCCCGCAGATACGCAGTATTTT. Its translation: CSAIGGAGAGPADTQYF.

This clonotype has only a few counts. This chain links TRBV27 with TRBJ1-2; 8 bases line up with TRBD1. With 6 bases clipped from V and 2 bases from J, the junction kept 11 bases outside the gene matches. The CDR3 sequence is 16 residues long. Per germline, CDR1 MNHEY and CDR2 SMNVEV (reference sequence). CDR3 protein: CASRTGALPVNYGYTF. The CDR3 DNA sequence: TGTGCCAGCAGGACAGGGGCCCTCCCAGTCAACTATGGCTACACCTTC.